The 19 T cell receptor beta chains below were found in one sample sequenced in a study of T-cell reconstitution after alpha-beta-depleted transplantation in children. Unique molecular identifiers were used to barcode this TCRbeta library. TCRdb ran MiXCR on the PCR reads and lists one entry per CDR3 protein. This sample has approximately 490,000 distinct CDR3 sequences, with roughly a tenth found just once. The specimen comprised PBMCs, sampled before TCRalphabeta/CD19-depleted stem cell transplant. The receptors stem from a child younger than 10 with inherited bone marrow failure, due to receive a stem cell transplant.

In this sample, this clonotype turned up a few times. This rearrangement joins TRBV9 to TRBJ2-7, with 8 bases matching TRBD1. The CDR3 contains 15 residues. V lost 0 bases and J lost 5; bases outside the gene matches: 7. Germline CDR1 SGDLS, CDR2 YYNGEE. DNA of the CDR3: TGTGCCAGCAGCGTAGGCCCGCAGGGGGCCGACGAGCAGTACTTC. Residues: CASSVGPQGADEQYF.

This clonotype occurred a few times. The rearrangement joins TRBV20-1 to TRBJ2-3, with 9 nucleotides matching TRBD2. Germline V gene data show CDR1 as DFQATT and CDR2 as SNEGSKA (reference sequence). V gave up 6 bases and J gave up 0 bases; unmatched junction bases: 19. The CDR3 covers 19 residues. The CDR3 reads CSATIIGASGEWSTDTQYF. The CDR3, as DNA: TGCAGTGCCACCATCATTGGGGCTAGCGGGGAATGGAGCACAGATACGCAGTATTTT.

The sample holds many counts of this clonotype. The chain is built from TRBV24-1 and TRBJ2-7; 13 nucleotides match TRBD2. V lost 4 bases to trimming and J lost 5 bases; unmatched junction nucleotides: 7. Germline CDR1 and CDR2: KGHDR and SFDVKD. The CDR3 is made up of 16 amino acids. CDR3 region: CATSEPGLAGAHEQYF. CDR3 in DNA: TGTGCCACCAGTGAGCCAGGACTAGCGGGAGCCCACGAGCAGTACTTC.

This clonotype has at least ten counts. The chain links TRBV3-1 to TRBJ1-2, with 7 bases identical to TRBD1. The germline CDR1 and CDR2 sequences are LGHDT and YNNKEL (reference sequence). The CDR3 consists of 14 residues. V dropped 4 bases and J dropped 1; count of bases not matched to a gene: 3. The CDR3: CASSLGQLNYGYTF. CDR3 coding DNA: TGTGCCAGCAGCCTGGGACAGCTTAACTATGGCTACACCTTC.

This clonotype was seen a few times. The junction differs from germline at one of its ends, possibly a read error. The chain employs TRBV10-3 and TRBJ2-1, with D unresolved. Germline lookup yields CDR1 ENHRY and CDR2 SYGVKD. CDR3 size: 12 residues. The CDR3 loop is CAITNSYNDQFF. In DNA, the CDR3 is TGTGCCATCACCAACTCCTACAATGACCAGTTCTTC.

The chain links TRBV12-3 or TRBV12-4 to TRBJ2-1; the match to TRBD2 covers 9 bases. V dropped 1 base and J dropped 9; count of bases not matched to a gene: 4. The CDR3 runs 14 residues. CDR3 bases: TGTGCCAGCAGTTTAGGTAGCGGGGGAGGTGAGCAGTTCTTC. Its protein product is CASSLGSGGGEQFF.

This clonotype came up many times. This chain's CDR3 is CSARDPRGNGETQYF. CDR3 DNA: TGCAGTGCTAGAGATCCACGGGGGAATGGAGAGACCCAGTACTTC. The V call is TRBV20-1, the J call TRBJ2-5, with D perhaps TRBD2 (6 bases). Per the germline V gene, CDR1 is DFQATT and CDR2 is SNEGSKA (reference sequence). This CDR3 has 15 amino acids. Trimming removed 0 bases from V and 4 bases from J, with 15 bases in between.

There are many counts of this clonotype. The chain recombines TRBV5-1 with TRBJ2-7; D tentatively reads TRBD1 or TRBD2 (5 bases each). The germline gives CDR1 SGHRS, CDR2 YFSETQ. The ends were cut back, 4 bases at V and 5 bases at J, with 16 bases in the middle. The CDR3 is made up of 14 amino acids. CDR3 coding DNA: TGCGCCAGCAGCCCGGGACGGCCAGCAGACGAGCAGTACTTC. Its protein product is CASSPGRPADEQYF.

There are many counts of this clonotype. This sequence joins TRBV12-3 or TRBV12-4 and TRBJ1-2; 8 bases are shared with TRBD1. There are 12 residues in the CDR3. With V trimmed by 7 bases and J by 8 bases, 6 bases remained unmatched. The CDR3 is CASMGTGPGYTF. In DNA, the CDR3 is TGTGCCAGCATGGGGACAGGCCCCGGCTACACCTTC.

This clonotype was seen many times. The chain is built from TRBV29-1 and TRBJ2-7; D not resolved. The germline V gene encodes CDR1 SQVTM and CDR2 ANQGSEA. CDR3 length: 14 amino acids. Trimming cost V 4 bases and J 3 bases, with 16 bases left between them. This chain's CDR3 is CSVVTATFDYEQYF. DNA for the CDR3: TGCAGCGTTGTAACAGCTACCTTTGACTACGAGCAGTACTTC.

This clonotype has at least ten counts. CDR3 sequence (DNA): TGCGCCAGCAGCCCACCTTTCCAACTAGCGGGAGGGCCAAACGGGGAGCTGTTTTTT. It codes for CASSPPFQLAGGPNGELFF. The gene calls are TRBV4-3 and TRBJ2-2, with 13 nucleotides matching TRBD2. Trimming removed 4 bases from V and 7 bases from J; junction bases left unmatched: 15. The germline V gene has CDR1 LGHNA and CDR2 YSLEER. The CDR3 totals 19 residues.

At least ten counts were recorded for this clonotype. The chain has TRBV14 and TRBJ1-1, with 11 bases aligning to TRBD1. V lost 4 bases, J lost 11 bases, and 9 bases stayed unmatched. The CDR3 is 14 residues long. CDR1 and CDR2 from the germline V gene are SGHDN and FVKESK. CDR3 bases: TGTGCCAGCAGCCGGGACAGGGGGGCTTCGGCTGCTTTCTTT. Translation: CASSRDRGASAAFF.

The CDR3 here is CASSFTGVLAQELFF. The CDR3 DNA is TGTGCCAGCAGCTTCACGGGAGTCTTAGCCCAGGAGCTGTTTTTT. The chain employs TRBV7-9 and TRBJ2-2; weak D call: TRBD2 (6 bases). V was cut by 3 bases and J by 10 bases, with 18 bases left in between. Germline V gene data show CDR1 as SEHNR and CDR2 as FQNEAQ (reference sequence). The CDR3 runs to 15 residues. The variable domain in full, with the rest retrieved from reference TRBV7-9 and TRBJ2-2, is DTGVSQNPRHKITKRGQNVTFRCDPISEHNRLYWYRQTLGQGPEFLTYFQNEAQLEKSRLLSDRFSAERPKGSFSTLEIQRTEQGDSAMYLCASSFTGVLAQELFFGEGSRLTVL.

This clonotype was found many times. V usage is TRBV2 and J usage is TRBJ1-4, with D perhaps TRBD1 (5 bases). Per germline, CDR1 SNHLY and CDR2 FYNNEI. Trimming took 6 bases from V and 0 from J, leaving 11 bases between them. CDR3 length: 15 residues. CDR3 DNA sequence: TGTGCCAGCAGGAGACAGTCTGCAACTAATGAAAAACTGTTTTTT. Amino acid sequence: CASRRQSATNEKLFF.

Here the CDR3 reads CASKIRAGYGYTF. Here the CDR3 DNA reads TGTGCCAGCAAGATTCGGGCAGGCTATGGCTACACCTTC. V is TRBV27 and J is TRBJ1-2; D gene uncertain. CDR3 length equals 13 residues. Germline V lookup: CDR1 MNHEY, CDR2 SMNVEV (reference sequence). Trimming took 7 bases from V and 4 from J, leaving 13 bases between them.

Comment on this clonotype: Possible read error: a much larger clone is one base away. Here the CDR3 reads CANSLVSGEQYF. The CDR3 region has the DNA TGTGCCAACAGTTTGGTCTCGGGCGAGCAGTACTTC. This chain connects TRBV12-3 or TRBV12-4 to TRBJ2-7; D unresolved. CDR3 length equals 12 residues.

This clonotype showed up many times. The V and J genes are TRBV25-1 and TRBJ2-2; possibly TRBD2 for D (6 bases). This CDR3 comprises 17 residues. Germline values: CDR1 MGHDK, CDR2 SYGVNS. The germline V and J ends were trimmed by 3 bases and 4 bases, with 18 bases remaining between them. DNA for the CDR3: TGTGCCAGCAGTGAGAAAGGCCTACCCGGGGGCACCGGGGAGCTGTTTTTT. This codes for CASSEKGLPGGTGELFF. The variable domain in full, with the rest retrieved from reference TRBV25-1 and TRBJ2-2, is EADIYQTPRYLVIGTGKKITLECSQTMGHDKMYWYQQDPGMELHLIHYSYGVNSTEKGDLSSESTVSRIRTEHFPLTLESARPSHTSQYLCASSEKGLPGGTGELFFGEGSRLTVL.

This clonotype has ten or more counts. The chain uses TRBV20-1 and TRBJ1-2; 7 bases are shared with TRBD1. Trimming at V came to 2 bases and at J to 4 bases, leaving 4 bases not matched to a gene. The CDR3 runs to 13 residues. The germline V gene encodes CDR1 DFQATT and CDR2 SNEGSKA (reference sequence). CDR3 in amino acids: CSARYGTAYGYTF. The DNA of the CDR3 is TGCAGTGCTAGATACGGGACAGCCTATGGCTACACCTTC.

The chain joins TRBV28 to TRBJ1-3, with D uncertain. Germline CDR1 MDHEN, CDR2 SYDVKM. CDR3 length: 14 amino acids. Deletions cut 4 bases from V and 4 bases from J, with 11 bases between. The CDR3: CASSSGGAGNTIYF. As DNA, the CDR3 is TGTGCCAGCAGTTCGGGCGGCGCGGGAAACACCATATATTTT.